This TCR beta chain is drawn from a study of T cell repertoires in cytomegalovirus infection. One entry per CDR3 protein results from TCRdb running MiXCR on the reads. The sample includes approximately 990,000 distinct CDR3 sequences, around 32% of them seen just once. Germline values: CDR1 PRHDT, CDR2 FYEKMQ (reference sequence). CDR3 length: 16 amino acids. Trimming stripped 5 bases from V and 0 bases from J, with 14 bases between. To note about this clonotype: The target antigen is unknown.

This receptor was taken from a human donor in good health (CMV status not recorded). Some clones in this sample may be carry-over from other donors' samples. Sequenced here: cultured CD8+ T cells from PBMCs, sampled from culture after CMV antigen stimulation. The V and J genes are TRBV13 and TRBJ2-1; D may be TRBD1 (6 bases). CDR3 loop: CASSASGDSSYNEQFF. DNA of the CDR3: TGTGCCAGCAGCGCGTCAGGGGATAGCTCCTACAATGAGCAGTTCTTC.